This TCR beta chain stems from a study of T cells after somatic rescue of genetic block. The repertoire was sequenced with immunoSEQ multiplex PCR; TCRdb's copy has only in-frame clones and lacks some. The sample has more than 13,000 clones, around 70% seen once. Germline-derived CDR1 and CDR2 are SGHTA and FQGTGA. This CDR3 region has 18 residues. J gave up 1 base and V 2 bases, and 11 bases lay outside the gene matches. The J gene is TRBJ2-7, the V gene TRBV7-3; 10 nucleotides align to TRBD1. The TCR originated in a man aged 18 to 35. The sequenced material came from peripheral blood mononuclear cells (PBMCs). CDR3 DNA sequence: TGTGCCAGCAGCTTAGGACAGGGGGACCAGCGGATTTCCTACGAGCAGTACTTC. This gives the protein CASSLGQGDQRISYEQYF.